This T cell receptor (beta chain) appears in the sequencing data of a study of blood T cell repertoires in COVID-19. Here immunoSEQ multiplex PCR was the method, and the copy in TCRdb shows in-frame clones only, minus some. The top ten hold about 6.5% of the sample, which has fewer than 85,000 clones, around 83% seen once. The V gene end was trimmed by 4 bases and the J gene end by 1 base; junction bases not matched to a gene: 11. The CDR3 extends over 17 amino acids. The germline gives CDR1 SGHNT, CDR2 YYREEE (reference sequence). Sequences were obtained from peripheral blood. The receptor comes from a woman aged 60-70 years with acute or convalescent COVID-19. The chain is built from TRBV5-4 and TRBJ1-3; TRBD1 aligns across 7 bases. The CDR3 sequence is CASSGARGRGSGNTIYF. Here the CDR3 DNA reads TGTGCCAGCAGCGGGGCTAGGGGCAGGGGGTCTGGAAACACCATATATTTT.